Listed here are 9 T cell receptor beta chains from one sample, sequenced in a study of T cells after yellow fever vaccination. MiXCR was run by TCRdb on the 5' RACE reads, yielding one entry per CDR3 protein. The repertoire holds about 300,000 distinct CDR3 sequences, with roughly 8.7% as singletons. Specimen: CD4+ T cells sorted from PBMCs, collected 5 days after the yellow fever booster vaccination. The receptors derive from a man aged 18 to 29 who received the YFV17D yellow fever vaccine.

In its sample, this clonotype was seen a few times. The chain couples TRBV7-9 to TRBJ1-4; D gene uncertain. This CDR3 contains 14 residues. Between the trimmed V and J ends, which lost 5 bases and 8 bases, there was a span of 15 bases. Germline V CDR1 and CDR2: SEHNR, FQNEAQ (reference sequence). In DNA, the CDR3 is TGTGCCAGCAGCCCCGAAGGACCGAGGGAAAAACTGTTTTTT. Protein product: CASSPEGPREKLFF.

This clonotype came up a few times. The genes are TRBV4-2 and TRBJ2-5; weak D call: TRBD1 (6 bases). This CDR3 has 15 amino acids. Germline lookup yields CDR1 LGHNA and CDR2 YNFKEQ. V dropped 0 bases and J dropped 2 bases, with 10 bases sitting between them. The CDR3 here is CASSQERTAQETQYF. Here the CDR3 DNA reads TGTGCCAGCAGCCAAGAGCGGACAGCTCAAGAGACCCAGTACTTC.

This clonotype has more than one count but fewer than ten. The chain joins TRBV6-5 to TRBJ2-3; 11 bases line up with TRBD2. The CDR3 is made up of 14 amino acids. Germline CDR1 reads MNHEY; CDR2 reads SVGAGI. The junction had 0 bases not matched to a gene; V was cut back by 2 bases and J by 5 bases. DNA for the CDR3: TGTGCCAGCAGTTACGGGACTAGCGGAGATACGCAGTATTTT. It codes for CASSYGTSGDTQYF.

This clonotype was recorded at least ten times. The chain uses TRBV5-1 and TRBJ2-7; the D call may be TRBD1 or TRBD2 (6 bases each). The V and J ends lost 4 bases and 7 bases respectively, with 18 bases between them. The V gene's germline CDR1 is SGHRS and CDR2 YFSETQ. This CDR3 comprises 14 residues. The chain's CDR3 is CASSPEGTTLEQYF. In DNA form, the CDR3 reads TGCGCCAGCAGCCCGGAGGGGACAACCTTGGAGCAGTACTTC.

The chain links TRBV7-2 to TRBJ1-5; the match to TRBD1 covers 8 bases. Per germline, CDR1 SGHTA and CDR2 FQGNSA. The CDR3 spans 15 residues. V was pared by 5 bases and J by 0 bases, with 3 bases of the junction left unmatched. CDR3: CASSPTGDSNQPQHF. In nucleotides, the CDR3 is TGTGCCAGCAGCCCGACAGGGGATAGCAATCAGCCCCAGCATTTT.

This rearrangement joins TRBV4-2 to TRBJ1-5; tentatively, D is TRBD1 (5 bases). The V end was cut by 4 bases, the J end by 0 bases, with 19 bases between. CDR3 size: 18 residues. The germline V gene encodes CDR1 LGHNA and CDR2 YNFKEQ. In nucleotides, the CDR3 is TGTGCCAGCAGCCTTAGTCTCGGGACCAGTCATAGCAATCAGCCCCAGCATTTT. Amino acid sequence: CASSLSLGTSHSNQPQHF.

The chain carries TRBV7-3 and TRBJ2-3; the D is unclear. Germline V gene data show CDR1 as SGHTA and CDR2 as FQGTGA. The CDR3 runs to 14 residues. Between the trimmed V and J ends, which lost 6 bases and 0 bases, there was a span of 10 bases. CDR3 nucleotides: TGTGCCAGCAGTCCAGGTTTTAGCACAGATACGCAGTATTTT. Its protein is CASSPGFSTDTQYF.

This clonotype occurred a few times. The genes are TRBV5-1 and TRBJ2-2; 7 nucleotides agree with TRBD1. Germline V gene data show CDR1 as SGHRS and CDR2 as YFSETQ. V lost 1 base and J lost 0; bases outside the gene matches: 3. The CDR3 sequence is 16 residues long. The CDR3 loop reads CASSLTGVTNTGELFF. CDR3 nucleotide sequence: TGCGCCAGCAGCTTGACAGGGGTTACGAACACCGGGGAGCTGTTTTTT.

This clonotype was observed a few times. V usage is TRBV6-5 and J usage is TRBJ1-2, with a possible D match to TRBD1 (6 bases). V gave up 2 bases and J gave up 5 bases, with 9 bases separating them. The CDR3 is 13 amino acids. CDR1 MNHEY and CDR2 SVGAGI come from the germline V gene. CDR3 residues: CASSYDRHYGYTF. In DNA form, the CDR3 reads TGTGCCAGCAGTTACGACAGGCATTATGGCTACACCTTC.